This TCR beta chain was sequenced for a study of shared clonotypes between healthy human individuals. General study points: Clonotype sharing among donors was thought likely to change with sequencing depth.

Germline CDR1 is SGDLS and CDR2 is YYNGEE. The CDR3 has 16 residues. Trimming pared 6 bases from V and 2 bases from J, leaving 17 bases between. CD45RO-negative CD8 cells positively selected for CCR7 made up the naive population, which excluded terminally differentiated effector memory CD45RA+ cells. The table came from immunoSEQ multiplex PCR; TCRdb's copy has only in-frame clones and leaves some out. In the table there are about 1,800,000 clones, about 95% of which are singletons. To note about this clone: Antigen unknown.

The sequence was collected from a man aged 18 to 29 in good health. The chain joins TRBV9 to TRBJ2-2, with D hard to call. The sequenced material came from naive CD8+ T cells sorted from blood. CDR3 region: CASTPLDRINTGELFF. CDR3 nucleotide sequence: TGTGCCAGCACCCCCCTGGACCGAATTAACACCGGGGAGCTGTTTTTT.